Each of the 18 T cell receptor beta chains below was sequenced from the same sample in a study of regulatory T cells in long-lasting Graves disease. Sequencing libraries for TCR beta were prepared with iRepertoire HTBI primers and Arm-PCR of CDR3 regions. A single record per CDR3 protein comes from TCRdb applying MiXCR to the multiplex PCR reads. The table records about 290,000 distinct CDR3 sequences, 22% of them present only once. As for time point: persistent/refractory GD, antithyroid drugs over 5 years with positive TRAb. RNA isolated from PBMCs was used to make the TCR library. Sequencing was performed on peripheral blood mononuclear cells (PBMCs), taken when the disease was refractory, from a patient treated with antithyroid drugs. These receptors were obtained from a female donor with Graves disease.

In this sample, this clonotype turned up many times. The V gene is TRBV3-1, the J gene TRBJ1-6; TRBD1 might be the D (5 bases). This CDR3 contains 14 residues. The V end was cut by 3 bases, the J end by 10 bases, with 13 bases between. Germline V gene lookup returns CDR1 LGHDT and CDR2 YNNKEL (reference sequence). The CDR3 loop is CASSQDGGGSPLHF. The CDR3 DNA sequence: TGTGCCAGCAGCCAGGACGGGGGGGGATCACCCCTCCACTTT.

This clonotype was seen at least ten times. The chain has TRBV12-3 or TRBV12-4 and TRBJ1-6; D remains unclear. The CDR3 extends over 21 amino acids. V lost 3 bases and J 0 bases, leaving 24 bases between the germline ends. The DNA for the CDR3 is TGTGCCAGCAGTTTCCAAACCCCGGCAAACCCCTTTAACTCCTATAATTCACCCCTCCACTTT. It encodes CASSFQTPANPFNSYNSPLHF.

Here the CDR3 reads CASSQELGQGIRTDQPQHF. CDR3 DNA sequence: TGTGCCAGCAGCCAGGAGCTTGGACAGGGGATCCGGACCGATCAGCCCCAGCATTTT. The chain is built from TRBV7-8 and TRBJ1-5, with 9 positions matching TRBD1. Germline-derived CDR1 and CDR2 are SGHVS and FQNEAQ. V shed 5 bases and J 5 bases; nucleotides not matched to a gene: 19. The CDR3 runs 19 residues.

This clonotype was observed a handful of times. The chain couples TRBV7-2 to TRBJ2-2; possible D gene TRBD2, 5 bases. CDR3 size: 16 residues. The V gene lost 5 bases and the J gene lost 4 bases, with 17 bases spanning the gap. The germline gives CDR1 SGHTA, CDR2 FQGNSA. The DNA for the CDR3 is TGTGCCAGCAGCACCCAGCGGAGTCGGGGCACCGGGGAGCTGTTTTTT. As protein: CASSTQRSRGTGELFF.

This clonotype has a count of ten or more. This rearrangement joins TRBV12-3 or TRBV12-4 to TRBJ1-1; no definite D call. The CDR3 spans 15 residues. Trimming cost V 5 bases and J 0 bases, with 13 bases left between them. CDR3 DNA: TGTGCCAGCAGTCCAGGTCACAGCTTGAACACTGAAGCTTTCTTT. It specifies CASSPGHSLNTEAFF.

This clonotype was counted a few times. The chain uses TRBV27 and TRBJ2-6, with 9 nucleotides matching TRBD1. Germline V gene sequence: CDR1 MNHEY, CDR2 SMNVEV (reference sequence). The CDR3 has 19 amino acids. With V trimmed by 2 bases and J by 2 bases, 10 bases remained unmatched. CDR3 amino acids: CASSLAGTGFSAGANVLTF. CDR3 in DNA: TGTGCCAGCAGTTTAGCCGGGACAGGGTTTAGCGCTGGGGCCAACGTCCTGACTTTC. Based on the CDR3 plus reference TRBV27 and TRBJ2-6, the full variable domain is EAQVTQNPRYLITVTGKKLTVTCSQNMNHEYMSWYRQDPGLGLRQIYYSMNVEVTDKGDVPEGYKVSRKEKRNFPLILESPSPNQTSLYFCASSLAGTGFSAGANVLTFGAGSRLTVL.

This clonotype was counted at least ten times. The chain uses TRBV6-1 and TRBJ1-5; 7 bases map to TRBD1. This CDR3 has 13 residues. Germline assignment: CDR1 MNHNS and CDR2 SASEGT. The V gene end was trimmed by 8 bases and the J gene end by 6 bases; junction bases not matched to a gene: 7. The CDR3 is CASQDRPIQPQHF. CDR3 DNA sequence: TGTGCCAGCCAGGACAGGCCCATTCAGCCCCAGCATTTT.

The chain is built from TRBV12-3 or TRBV12-4 and TRBJ2-1; 7 nucleotides align to TRBD1. The V and J ends lost 7 bases and 6 bases, in that order; junction bases with no gene match: 15. This CDR3 comprises 16 residues. The CDR3 here is CASTPQTGLVINEQFF. The CDR3 DNA follows: TGTGCCAGCACCCCCCAGACAGGGTTAGTTATCAATGAGCAGTTCTTC.

This clonotype was recorded many times. The CDR3: CASSDLTGQNGYTF. In DNA form, the CDR3 reads TGTGCCAGCAGTGATCTGACAGGTCAAAATGGCTACACCTTC. This sequence joins TRBV27 and TRBJ1-2; TRBD1 is a possible D gene (6 bases). Trimming pared 5 bases from V and 6 bases from J, leaving 16 bases between. CDR3 length: 14 amino acids. The germline V gene has CDR1 MNHEY and CDR2 SMNVEV (reference sequence).

This clonotype was seen only a few times. The V and J genes are TRBV6-1 and TRBJ1-5; perhaps TRBD1 as D (5 bases). The V gene's germline CDR1 is MNHNS and CDR2 SASEGT. V was shortened by 5 bases and J by 0 bases, with 20 bases between the two germline ends. The CDR3 is 18 amino acids. As DNA, the CDR3 is TGTGCCAGCAGTAGGGACGGAGTGGGTCTGAATAGCAATCAGCCCCAGCATTTT. Its translation is CASSRDGVGLNSNQPQHF.

The chain is built from TRBV11-2 and TRBJ2-3; D may correspond to TRBD1 or TRBD2 (5 bases each). V lost 2 bases and J lost 4, with 10 bases in between. This CDR3 has 14 residues. Germline values: CDR1 SGHAT, CDR2 FQNNGV. CDR3 nucleotides: TGTGCCAGCAGCTTACGGGGCCCGGCAGATACGCAGTATTTT. It encodes CASSLRGPADTQYF. Using reference TRBV11-2 and TRBJ2-3 for the parts outside the CDR3, the full variable domain is EAGVAQSPRYKIIEKRQSVAFWCNPISGHATLYWYQQILGQGPKLLIQFQNNGVVDDSQLPKDRFSAERLKGVDSTLKIQPAKLEDSAVYLCASSLRGPADTQYFGPGTRLTVL.

With respect to this clonotype: This could be a read error, since a much larger clone is one nucleotide away. The CDR3 does not close with the conserved phenylalanine or tryptophan, likely indicating a read error. V gene TRBV6-2 or TRBV6-3 combines with J gene TRBJ2-7; 12 nucleotides align to TRBD2. Losses at the gene ends were 7 bases for V and 7 bases for J; bases not matched to a gene: 11. Germline CDR1 is MNHEY and CDR2 is SVGEGT. The CDR3 runs to 15 residues. The chain's CDR3 is CASTFSASGRAEQYL. CDR3 in DNA: TGTGCCAGCACCTTCTCGGCTAGCGGGAGGGCAGAGCAGTACCTC.

The V call is TRBV11-2, the J call TRBJ2-2; D is unclear. Germline V CDR1 and CDR2: SGHAT, FQNNGV. This CDR3 has 14 amino acids. Deletions cut 6 bases from V and 0 bases from J, with 8 bases between. The CDR3 coding sequence is TGTGCCAGCAGGGAGATCCCGAACACCGGGGAGCTGTTTTTT. Translation gives CASREIPNTGELFF.

This sequence joins TRBV7-2 and TRBJ2-3, with D maybe TRBD1 (6 bases). V lost 4 bases to trimming and J lost 2 bases, with 25 bases between them. CDR1 is SGHTA, CDR2 FQGNSA, per germline. The CDR3 is 19 residues long. The CDR3 region has the DNA TGTGCCAGCAGCTCCATGATACCGGGACACGGATCTTCCACAGATACGCAGTATTTT. This translates into CASSSMIPGHGSSTDTQYF.

A word on this clonotype: A clone one base away is much larger, so this may be a read error. The V gene is TRBV29-1, the J gene TRBJ2-5; weak D call: TRBD2 (5 bases). The CDR3 runs 14 residues. Per the germline V gene, CDR1 is SQVTM and CDR2 is ANQGSEA. Written as DNA, the CDR3 is TGCGGCGTTGAAGGCATCCGGGGCCAAGAGACCCAGTACTTC. It codes for CGVEGIRGQETQYF.

This clonotype was recorded many times. The chain has TRBV27 and TRBJ1-5; the D is unclear. This CDR3 spans 12 amino acids. Germline assignment: CDR1 MNHEY and CDR2 SMNVEV (reference sequence). Trimming took off 7 bases at V and 3 bases at J, with 7 bases between the two ends. The CDR3 here is CASTDHNQPQHF. In DNA, the CDR3 is TGTGCCAGCACGGACCACAATCAGCCCCAGCATTTT.

The chain combines TRBV28 with TRBJ2-2; D remains ambiguous. CDR1 and CDR2 from the germline V gene are MDHEN and SYDVKM. Between the trimmed V and J ends, which lost 6 bases and 1 base, there was a span of 12 bases. The CDR3 contains 15 residues. CDR3 sequence (DNA): TGTGCCAGCAGGAAAGGTCTCCTGAACACCGGGGAGCTGTTTTTT. Protein: CASRKGLLNTGELFF.

The J gene is TRBJ2-2, the V gene TRBV20-1; D is unresolved. V dropped 1 base and J dropped 1 base, with 16 bases sitting between them. Germline assignment: CDR1 DFQATT and CDR2 SNEGSKA (reference sequence). The CDR3 consists of 17 residues. CDR3 amino acids: CSARGLRTPLNTGELFF. In DNA form, the CDR3 reads TGCAGTGCTAGAGGACTCAGGACGCCTTTGAACACCGGGGAGCTGTTTTTT.